This T cell receptor (beta chain) derives from a study of blood T cell dynamics during melanoma immunotherapy. V lost 2 bases and J lost 7; bases outside the gene matches: 13. Germline V gives CDR1 MDHEN, CDR2 SYDVKM. The CDR3 has 17 amino acids. Data came from immunoSEQ multiplex PCR; TCRdb stores just in-frame clones and leaves some out. The sample holds dozens of clones. Time point given: week 3, after first cycle of checkpoint inhibitor. Disease control meant complete response, partial response or stable disease at 12 weeks. The clonotype was recovered from a human donor with melanoma. V usage is TRBV28 and J usage is TRBJ2-5; 10 bases match TRBD2. Here the sequenced sample was cell-free DNA from blood, taken from a patient treated with checkpoint blockade. CDR3 sequence reads: CASSLASGGPTGVTQYF. CDR3 coding DNA: TGTGCCAGCAGTTTAGCTAGCGGGGGACCTACTGGGGTGACCCAGTACTTC. Based on the CDR3 plus reference TRBV28 and TRBJ2-5, the full variable domain is DVKVTQSSRYLVKRTGEKVFLECVQDMDHENMFWYRQDPGLGLRLIYFSYDVKMKEKGDIPEGYSVSREKKERFSLILESASTNQTSMYLCASSLASGGPTGVTQYFGPGTRLLVL.